These T cell receptor beta chains were read from a single sample in a study of identical twins. TCRdb re-called the 5' RACE reads through MiXCR, storing one row per CDR3 protein. The table lists about 530,000 distinct CDR3 sequences, approximately 20% of them singletons. These data also formed part of another study, on yellow fever vaccine responses in identical twins.

Sequencing was done on a sample of CD4+ T cells sorted from blood. All receptors derive from a woman under 30 in good health. CDR3s include the opening cysteine and the closing phenylalanine or tryptophan. The order of the fields is D gene, V gene, J gene, clone size, CDR3 DNA, CDR3 protein. The D gene is left open where the match is weak. Only part of the rows carry a size: once, few, many, or a class if the clone is expanded.

.	TRBV28	TRBJ2-1	.	TGTGCCAGCAGTGTTCAAGGTGAGCAGTTCTTC	CASSVQGEQFF
TRBD1	TRBV5-1	TRBJ1-2	.	TGCGCCAGCAGCTTGGCCAGGACAGGCTGGGACTACACCTTC	CASSLARTGWDYTF
TRBD2	TRBV28	TRBJ2-1	few	TGTGCCAGCAGGGGGTGGGGGGATTCTAGCGGGACCAGCTCCTACAATGAGCAGTTCTTC	CASRGWGDSSGTSSYNEQFF
.	TRBV28	TRBJ2-5	few	TGTGCCAGCAGAGCCCGTCGAGTAGTATGGGAGACCCAGTACTTC	CASRARRVVWETQYF
.	TRBV20-1	TRBJ2-3	.	TGCAGTGCTAGAGCACTGGCAGATACGCAGTATTTT	CSARALADTQYF
TRBD2	TRBV11-2	TRBJ2-5	.	TGTGCCAGCAGCCCGGGGGGAGAGGCTCACTTCCACTTC	CASSPGGEAHFHF
.	TRBV5-1	TRBJ1-1	.	TGCGCCAGCAGCTTGGTTGGTGGGACCGGGGCTTTCTTT	CASSLVGGTGAFF
.	TRBV5-1	TRBJ2-7	.	TGCGCCAGCAGCTTGGAGGGAAGCGGGTTGCGGGAGCAGTACTTC	CASSLEGSGLREQYF
.	TRBV11-2	TRBJ2-1	.	TGTGCCAGCAGCTTAGTTGTCGGATCCTACAATGAGCAGTTCTTC	CASSLVVGSYNEQFF
.	TRBV5-1	TRBJ1-2	.	TGCGCCAGCAGCTTGGGACAGCGTGCGGGCTACACCTTC	CASSLGQRAGYTF
TRBD2	TRBV5-1	TRBJ2-1	few	TGCGCCAGCAGCCCCCCTGGGACTAGCGGGACGAATGAGCAGTTCTTC	CASSPPGTSGTNEQFF
.	TRBV4-1	TRBJ2-3	once	TGCGCCAGCAGCCAAGGTAACGGGAGATACACAGATACGCAGTATTTT	CASSQGNGRYTDTQYF